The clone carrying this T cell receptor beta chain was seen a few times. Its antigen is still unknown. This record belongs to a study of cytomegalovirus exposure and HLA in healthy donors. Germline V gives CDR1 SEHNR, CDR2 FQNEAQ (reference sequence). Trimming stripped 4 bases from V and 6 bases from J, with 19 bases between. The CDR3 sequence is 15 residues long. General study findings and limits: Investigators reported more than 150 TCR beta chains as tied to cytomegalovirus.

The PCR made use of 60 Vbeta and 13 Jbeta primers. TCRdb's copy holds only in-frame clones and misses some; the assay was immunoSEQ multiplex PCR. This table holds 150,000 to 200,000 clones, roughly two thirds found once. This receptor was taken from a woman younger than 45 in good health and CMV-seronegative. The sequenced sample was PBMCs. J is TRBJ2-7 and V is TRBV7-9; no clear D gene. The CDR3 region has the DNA TGTGCCAGCAGCTCTGGTATTTGGCCCCCCCTCGAGCAGTACTTC. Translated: CASSSGIWPPLEQYF.